In its sample, the clone carrying this T cell receptor beta chain was seen a few times. Its specificity is unknown. The data derive from a study of vaccination and CD4 T cells after COVID-19. The study's findings and limits: Within convalescent individuals, 304 out of 307 vaccine-specific clones proved to be spike mono-reactive. For convalescent patients, a median about 86% of reactive clones surfaced exclusively after vaccination.

Treatment noted: approximately 9-day PBMC culture with coronavirus spike peptide pools or control peptides (ViraFEST assay). With the Oncomine TCR Beta short-read assay, DNA from cultured CD4+ T cells was sequenced. The genomic DNA was obtained from cultured CD4+ T cells by extraction with the QIAamp micro DNA kit. MiXCR was run by TCRdb on the PCR reads, yielding one entry per CDR3 protein. The table includes about 20,000 distinct CDR3 sequences, 26% detected once. Per germline, CDR1 SGHNT and CDR2 YENEEA. The CDR3 runs to 14 residues. V lost 0 bases and J 1 base, leaving 6 bases between the germline ends.

The sequence was obtained from a human donor with COVID-19. The sequenced sample consisted of cultured CD4+ T cells from blood. This sequence joins TRBV11-3 and TRBJ2-5; D uncertain. CDR3 bases: TGTGCCAGCAGCTTAGACCCCCTCCAAGAGACCCAGTACTTC. This gives the protein CASSLDPLQETQYF.